This TCR beta chain originates from a study of CXCR3-negative and CXCR3-positive naive CD8 T cells. Whole-study findings and limits: For CXCR3-positive naive cells, TRB CDR3s were more hydrophobic than those of CXCR3-negative naive cells. Both naive subsets carried similar amounts of surface CD5, so TCR strength was inferred from TRB CDR3 properties.

Using triplicate sorts, 300,000 cells were collected each time from every CD8+ T cell subset. Among CD8+ T cells, naive ones were CD45RO-CCR7+CD27+CD95-. This CDR3 is 14 amino acids long. Germline CDR1 DFQATT, CDR2 SNEGSKA (reference sequence). Through 5' RACE with UMI labels, the TRB cDNA libraries were prepared. After re-calling the 5' RACE reads, TCRdb lists one entry per CDR3 protein, DNA absent. The ten top clones account for approximately 0.54%, within a sample of about 130,000 distinct CDR3 sequences. Details on this clonotype: Its specificity is unknown.

V is TRBV20-1 and J is TRBJ2-1. Sequenced material: naive CXCR3+ CD8+ T cells from blood. Stated subset: CD45RO-CCR7+CD27+CD95- naive CD8+ T cells expressing CXCR3 (TNR3+). This clonotype was obtained from a human donor in good health. Some clones in this sample may be carry-over from other donors' samples. The CDR3 reads CSATTGNSYNEQFF.